This passage covers 8 T cell receptor beta chains from one sample sequenced in a study of blood T cell repertoires in COVID-19. Data came from immunoSEQ multiplex PCR; TCRdb stores just in-frame clones and leaves some out. The profile shows approximately 110,000 clones, about three quarters of them singletons. What was sequenced was peripheral blood. The receptors stem from a human donor with acute or convalescent COVID-19. The donor label of this sample is uncertain.

As concerns this clone: An end of the junction differs from the germline gene, which may be a read error. The chain recombines TRBV24-1 with TRBJ2-7; D not resolved. This CDR3 region has 15 residues. The germline CDR1 and CDR2 sequences are KGHDR and SFDVKD. CDR3 region: CATSDHSSLSHEQYF. Written as DNA, the CDR3 is TGTGCCACCAGTGATCACAGCTCCCTCTCCCACGAGCAGTACTTC.

The gene calls are TRBV14 and TRBJ1-6; D might be TRBD1 (6 bases). CDR1 is SGHDN and CDR2 is FVKESK in the germline V gene. Trimming left V 2 bases short and J 8 bases short, with 19 bases between. The CDR3 extends over 17 amino acids. The CDR3 nucleotides are TGTGCCAGCAGCCAAACACAGGGATTAGGGTTCGATTCACCCCTCCACTTT. Amino acids: CASSQTQGLGFDSPLHF.

The rearrangement links TRBV10-2 to TRBJ2-5, with 10 bases that match TRBD1. Looked up from germline, CDR1 is WSHSY and CDR2 is SAAADI. The CDR3 is 15 amino acids. Trimming took 4 bases from V and 5 from J; bases not matched to a gene: 7. CDR3 sequence (DNA): TGCGCCAGCAGTGGACAGGGGGCTCTGGAGGAGACCCAGTACTTC. It specifies CASSGQGALEETQYF.

V gene TRBV7-2 combines with J gene TRBJ2-1; tentative D call: TRBD2 (6 bases). Germline CDR1 reads SGHTA; CDR2 reads FQGNSA. Trimming removed 4 bases at V and 4 bases at J, with 14 bases between. This CDR3 comprises 15 residues. The CDR3 DNA reads TGTGCCAGCAGCTCGATCGGGGGACTGTACAATGAGCAGTTCTTC. Residues: CASSSIGGLYNEQFF.

This clone was observed a handful of times. V gene TRBV28 combines with J gene TRBJ1-2; TRBD1 agrees at 7 bases. Per germline, CDR1 MDHEN and CDR2 SYDVKM. The CDR3 spans 15 residues. Trimming took 5 bases from V and 2 from J; bases not matched to a gene: 8. CDR3 in DNA: TGTGCCAGCAGTCCACAGGGGTCGCAGAACTATGGCTACACCTTC. Amino acids: CASSPQGSQNYGYTF.

The chain links TRBV5-1 to TRBJ1-4, with 10 bases lining up with TRBD1. The CDR3 runs 15 residues. CDR1 is SGHRS, CDR2 YFSETQ, per germline. After removal of 3 bases from V and 5 bases from J, the junction contained 4 bases not matched to a gene. The CDR3, as DNA: TGCGCCAGCAGCTCTCCGGGACAGGGGAATGAAAAACTGTTTTTT. Amino acid sequence: CASSSPGQGNEKLFF.

This chain uses TRBV7-6 with TRBJ2-1; TRBD1 agrees at 7 bases. Trimming cost V 7 bases and J 0 bases; bases outside gene matches: 6. Per the germline V gene, CDR1 is SGHVS and CDR2 is FNYEAQ. The CDR3 has 15 amino acids. The CDR3 loop reads CASTLGGVSYNEQFF. Here the CDR3 DNA reads TGTGCCAGCACCCTAGGGGGCGTCTCCTACAATGAGCAGTTCTTC.

Only a few counts were recorded for this clone. The V call is TRBV5-8, the J call TRBJ1-1, with 7 bases matching TRBD1. Germline values: CDR1 SGHTS, CDR2 YDEGEE. V lost 2 bases and J lost 8; bases outside the gene matches: 12. The CDR3 spans 15 residues. In DNA, the CDR3 is TGTGCCAGCAGCTTTGCCGGGACAGCCCTATTAGAAGCTTTCTTT. This encodes CASSFAGTALLEAFF.